The rows below give T cell receptor beta chains drawn from one sample of a study of blood T cell repertoires in COVID-19. TCRdb's table, derived via immunoSEQ multiplex PCR, lists solely in-frame clones and lacks some. The sample includes about 320,000 clones, 90% of them seen just once. The sequencing input was PBMCs or T cells enriched from blood (not recorded which). The receptors stem from a woman in her twenties or thirties who had been exposed to COVID-19. CDR3s leave out the opening cysteine and the closing phenylalanine or tryptophan. A D gene is named only where the DNA matches it firmly.

D gene	V gene	J gene	CDR3 protein
TRBD1	TRBV9	TRBJ1-2	ASTPTGAGNYGYT
.	TRBV5-1	TRBJ2-1	ASSLASGAYNEQF
TRBD1	TRBV19	TRBJ2-3	ASSIQGGRTDTQY
TRBD2	TRBV6-5	TRBJ2-5	ASSYSGGARETQY
TRBD1	TRBV7-9	TRBJ1-1	ASSSPTGVTEAF
.	TRBV6-1	TRBJ1-5	ASSEGTGNQPQH
.	TRBV7-9	TRBJ2-7	ASSRRVADLYEQY
TRBD1	TRBV4-1	TRBJ1-1	ASSRGPTGAEAF
.	TRBV4-2	TRBJ1-2	ASSQEETGLNYGYT
.	TRBV25-1	TRBJ1-1	ASSGGEAF
.	TRBV20-1	TRBJ1-5	SASRPGGNQPQH
.	TRBV6-5	TRBJ1-4	ASNTGTSGEKLF
.	TRBV12-5	TRBJ1-1	ASGRGTEAF
.	TRBV5-5	TRBJ1-1	ASSPRQYYTEAF
TRBD1	TRBV19	TRBJ1-5	ASSNDRDSNSNQPQH
.	TRBV4-3	TRBJ2-4	ASSQVPPQGVGNIQY
TRBD2	TRBV24-1	TRBJ2-1	ATSDPSGRGDEQF
TRBD1	TRBV7-6	TRBJ2-5	ASSWGTGPGETQY
.	TRBV12-3/TRBV12-4	TRBJ2-7	ATRRAHSYEQY
TRBD1	TRBV6-5	TRBJ1-1	ASSYYRGTEAF
.	TRBV19	TRBJ2-3	ASSNQAGHSTDTQY
TRBD1	TRBV18	TRBJ2-4	ASSPNRDSINIQY
.	TRBV7-9	TRBJ1-4	ASSLAGGRGEKLF
TRBD2	TRBV7-2	TRBJ2-3	ASSRYAGEQY
TRBD1	TRBV10-3	TRBJ1-2	AISEETGNGYT
.	TRBV7-2	TRBJ2-2	ASSPPVANTGELF
.	TRBV7-2	TRBJ1-2	ASSYRKGGNGYT
.	TRBV27	TRBJ1-5	ASSFVFNQPQH
.	TRBV7-9	TRBJ1-5	ASSTDLGAGQPQH
.	TRBV6-2/TRBV6-3	TRBJ1-2	ASSFSRSGYT
.	TRBV6-5	TRBJ2-2	ASSSISDYYTGELF
TRBD1	TRBV7-7	TRBJ2-1	ASSADRLNEQF
.	TRBV5-1	TRBJ2-2	ASSLGGRFYTGELF
TRBD1	TRBV7-8	TRBJ2-2	ASSLVGTAHGLF
.	TRBV2	TRBJ2-5	ASSEQGPQETQY